Each of the 19 T cell receptor beta chains below was sequenced from the same sample in a study of control samples from healthy donors and cancer patients. Sequenced by immunoSEQ multiplex PCR; TCRdb stores in-frame clones only, minus some. The table shows over 80,000 clones, with around 81% occurring only once. Sequencing used blood. Receptors originate from a man aged 25 to 45 in good health.

This chain joins TRBV7-8 and TRBJ1-1; 7 positions agree with TRBD1. The CDR3 covers 15 residues. In germline, CDR1 is SGHVS, CDR2 FQNEAQ. V trimming: 3 bases; J trimming: 1 base; junction bases outside the gene matches: 5. CDR3 protein: CASSFTGEGNTEAFF. Here the CDR3 DNA reads TGTGCCAGCAGCTTCACAGGGGAGGGGAACACTGAAGCTTTCTTT.

The genes are TRBV6-5 and TRBJ2-3; D could derive from TRBD1 or TRBD2 (6 bases each). The germline gives CDR1 MNHEY, CDR2 SVGAGI. This CDR3 is 13 amino acids long. Trimming shortened V by 7 bases and J by 4 bases, and 12 bases separated the two germline ends. The CDR3 spells CASTTGRSDTQYF. CDR3 DNA sequence: TGTGCCAGCACCACAGGGAGGTCAGATACGCAGTATTTT.

This chain joins TRBV7-9 and TRBJ1-4; TRBD1 matches at 8 bases. The germline V gene has CDR1 SEHNR and CDR2 FQNEAQ (reference sequence). The CDR3 contains 16 residues. Unmatched junction bases numbered 7, after V lost 3 bases and J lost 4 bases. The CDR3 loop reads CASSLSGQALNEKLFF. The CDR3 DNA reads TGTGCCAGCAGCTTGTCGGGACAGGCCCTTAATGAAAAACTGTTTTTT. Full variable domain (outside the CDR3, taken from reference TRBV7-9 and TRBJ1-4): DTGVSQNPRHKITKRGQNVTFRCDPISEHNRLYWYRQTLGQGPEFLTYFQNEAQLEKSRLLSDRFSAERPKGSFSTLEIQRTEQGDSAMYLCASSLSGQALNEKLFFGSGTQLSVL.

The chain links TRBV24-1 to TRBJ2-1, with 10 positions matching TRBD1. After removal of 5 bases from V and 8 bases from J, the junction contained 17 bases not matched to a gene. CDR1 and CDR2 (germline): KGHDR, SFDVKD. CDR3 size: 18 residues. Here the CDR3 reads CATSAVPGQGTMTHEQFF. The CDR3 bases are TGTGCCACCAGTGCCGTCCCGGGACAGGGGACAATGACCCATGAGCAGTTCTTC.

V is TRBV5-5 and J is TRBJ2-1; no clear D gene. V was clipped by 0 bases and J by 0 bases, with 7 bases between them. This CDR3 is built from 15 residues. The V gene's germline CDR1 is SGHKS and CDR2 YYEKEE (reference sequence). The CDR3 coding sequence is TGTGCCAGCAGCTTGGTCCGGAGCTCCTACAATGAGCAGTTCTTC. It encodes CASSLVRSSYNEQFF.

This chain links TRBV5-5 with TRBJ2-7; 12 bases map to TRBD2. With V trimmed by 0 bases and J by 4 bases, 2 bases remained unmatched. The V gene's germline CDR1 is SGHKS and CDR2 YYEKEE (reference sequence). The CDR3 totals 15 residues. The CDR3 here is CASSLGLAGGYEQYF. For the CDR3, the DNA is TGTGCCAGCAGCTTGGGTCTAGCGGGAGGGTACGAGCAGTACTTC.

The chain employs TRBV9 and TRBJ2-1, with a possible D match to TRBD2 (7 bases). CDR3 length: 15 residues. CDR1 is SGDLS and CDR2 is YYNGEE in the germline V gene. The ends were cut back, 0 bases at V and 3 bases at J, with 10 bases in the middle. The CDR3 loop is CASSVEGDYYNEQFF. CDR3 nucleotide sequence: TGTGCCAGCAGCGTAGAGGGGGACTACTACAATGAGCAGTTCTTC. Based on the CDR3 plus reference TRBV9 and TRBJ2-1, the full variable domain is DSGVTQTPKHLITATGQRVTLRCSPRSGDLSVYWYQQSLDQGLQFLIQYYNGEERAKGNILERFSAQQFPDLHSELNLSSLELGDSALYFCASSVEGDYYNEQFFGPGTRLTVL.

This chain connects TRBV27 to TRBJ2-7; D is perhaps TRBD1 (6 bases). Germline assignment: CDR1 MNHEY and CDR2 SMNVEV (reference sequence). CDR3 length: 15 amino acids. V was cut by 2 bases and J by 4 bases, with 15 bases left in between. The CDR3 bases are TGTGCCAGCAGTTTAAGGGGGACAAATAATTACGAGCAGTACTTC. Protein sequence: CASSLRGTNNYEQYF.

Comments on this clone: This sample includes further DNA sequences coding for the same CDR3. This chain uses TRBV3-1 (or the pseudogene TRBV3-2) with TRBJ2-1; D unresolved. V lost 1 base and J lost 1, with 8 bases in between. The CDR3 covers 15 residues. Germline V CDR1 and CDR2: LGHDT, YNNKEL (reference sequence). The CDR3 DNA is TGTGCCAGCAGCCAAGGCAGGACGTCCTACAATGAGCAGTTCTTC. It is translated as CASSQGRTSYNEQFF.

This clone was counted once. The chain couples TRBV19 to TRBJ1-2; D may be TRBD1 (5 bases). The germline gives CDR1 LNHDA, CDR2 SQIVND (reference sequence). The CDR3 contains 13 residues. Trimming took off 7 bases at V and 6 bases at J, with 15 bases between the two ends. CDR3 loop: CASIPRDGNGYTF. In DNA form, the CDR3 reads TGTGCCAGTATTCCGAGGGACGGGAATGGCTACACCTTC.

The chain recombines TRBV7-9 with TRBJ1-1; D not certain. V dropped 5 bases and J dropped 4 bases, with 17 bases sitting between them. CDR3 size: 15 residues. CDR1 and CDR2 from the germline V gene are SEHNR and FQNEAQ (reference sequence). In DNA, the CDR3 is TGTGCCAGCAGCAACGATCTTGGGGTGTCCACTGAAGCTTTCTTT. This encodes CASSNDLGVSTEAFF.

The chain has TRBV7-9 and TRBJ1-6, with a weak D call TRBD1 (6 bases). Trimming removed 5 bases from V and 0 bases from J, with 14 bases in between. Germline lookup yields CDR1 SEHNR and CDR2 FQNEAQ (reference sequence). The CDR3 is 17 amino acids. The CDR3 spells CASSATGLSSYNSPLHF. Here the CDR3 DNA reads TGTGCCAGCAGCGCGACAGGCCTGAGCTCCTATAATTCACCCCTCCACTTT.

The rearrangement uses TRBV5-5 and TRBJ1-4; D is perhaps TRBD1 (5 bases). V was shortened by 4 bases and J by 4 bases, with 17 bases between the two germline ends. This CDR3 region has 16 residues. The germline V gene encodes CDR1 SGHKS and CDR2 YYEKEE (reference sequence). This chain's CDR3 is CASSPKAGTGNEKLFF. For the CDR3, the DNA is TGTGCCAGCAGCCCAAAAGCCGGGACCGGTAATGAAAAACTGTTTTTT. The whole variable domain, filled in from reference TRBV5-5 and TRBJ1-4, reads DAGVTQSPTHLIKTRGQQVTLRCSPISGHKSVSWYQQVLGQGPQFIFQYYEKEERGRGNFPDRFSARQFPNYSSELNVNALLLGDSALYLCASSPKAGTGNEKLFFGSGTQLSVL.

A few counts support this clone. The chain is built from TRBV19 and TRBJ1-6, with D unclear. The CDR3 sequence is 13 residues long. Trimming shortened V by 5 bases and J by 6 bases, and 8 bases separated the two germline ends. The germline V gene has CDR1 LNHDA and CDR2 SQIVND (reference sequence). CDR3 in amino acids: CASSGQINSPLHF. The CDR3 nucleotides read TGTGCCAGTAGTGGGCAGATTAATTCACCCCTCCACTTT.

In the case of this clone: Other DNA sequences within the sample encode an identical CDR3. V is TRBV4-1 and J is TRBJ1-4; 10 bases are a match to TRBD1. This CDR3 contains 14 residues. J was trimmed by 7 bases and V by 3 bases; bases with no gene match: 2. In germline, CDR1 is MGHRA, CDR2 YSYEKL. This CDR3 is CASSQGQGREKLFF. Written as DNA, the CDR3 is TGCGCCAGCAGCCAGGGACAGGGGCGTGAAAAACTGTTTTTT.

The chain employs TRBV6-5 and TRBJ1-2, with no clear D. CDR3 length: 13 residues. From germline, CDR1 is MNHEY and CDR2 SVGAGI. Trimming took 2 bases from V and 1 from J, leaving 5 bases between them. CDR3 sequence (DNA): TGTGCCAGCAGTTACGACCGTAACTATGGCTACACCTTC. Amino acid sequence: CASSYDRNYGYTF.

CDR3 in DNA: TGTGCCAGCAGCTTACTAGCGGGGGGGCCCGGGAAGAATGAGCAGTTCTTC. Protein product: CASSLLAGGPGKNEQFF. The chain couples TRBV7-9 to TRBJ2-1; 12 bases agree with TRBD2. The length of the CDR3 is 17 residues. Germline V gene sequence: CDR1 SEHNR, CDR2 FQNEAQ (reference sequence). Losses at the gene ends were 2 bases for V and 7 bases for J; bases not matched to a gene: 9.

The rearrangement joins TRBV7-9 to TRBJ2-4, with D possibly called TRBD1 or TRBD2 (5 bases each). CDR1 SEHNR and CDR2 FQNEAQ come from the germline V gene (reference sequence). Trimming pared 7 bases from V and 6 bases from J, leaving 13 bases between. The CDR3 consists of 13 residues. The CDR3 coding sequence is TGTGCCAGCATGGGGGAAGAGAGAAACATTCAGTACTTC. It specifies CASMGEERNIQYF.

The chain joins TRBV10-3 to TRBJ1-2; possible D gene TRBD1, 5 bases. With 6 bases removed from V and 1 base from J, the gap between germline ends came to 15 bases. CDR1 and CDR2 from the germline V gene are ENHRY and SYGVKD. This CDR3 region has 15 residues. The CDR3 loop reads CAIRGTGNGNYGYTF. The CDR3 DNA reads as TGTGCCATCAGGGGGACCGGGAACGGTAACTATGGCTACACCTTC.